This T cell receptor (beta chain) originates from a study of PD-1 blockade in mismatch repair-deficient tumors. Study as a whole: Patients had over 10 mismatch repair-deficient cancer types, all previously treated and progressing. Study-wide points: After pembrolizumab, tumor-resident clones rose rapidly, then generally contracted before radiologic responses.

Points on this clone: The antigen is undetermined.

TCRdb keeps only in-frame clones here, not all; method: immunoSEQ multiplex PCR. This table has 15,000 or so clones, around 82% appearing once. Mismatch repair deficiency was confirmed in all patients, by PCR or immunohistochemistry. Trimming removed 1 base at V and 7 bases at J, with 8 bases between. Germline V gives CDR1 SGHTA, CDR2 FQGNSA. The CDR3 runs to 14 residues. The chain links TRBV7-2 to TRBJ1-6; D is unresolved. The clonotype comes from an adult with mismatch repair-deficient cancer. The sequences come from PBMCs, collected before pembrolizumab treatment. CDR3 sequence (DNA): TGTGCCAGCAGCTTAGTAGTTGGGAATTCACCCCTCCACTTT. Translated, it gives CASSLVVGNSPLHF.